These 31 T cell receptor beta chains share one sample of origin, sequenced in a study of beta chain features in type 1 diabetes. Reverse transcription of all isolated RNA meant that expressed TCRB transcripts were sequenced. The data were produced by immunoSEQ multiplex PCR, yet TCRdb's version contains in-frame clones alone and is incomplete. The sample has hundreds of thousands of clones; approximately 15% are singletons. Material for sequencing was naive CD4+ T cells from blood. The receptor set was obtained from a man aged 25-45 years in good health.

In DNA, the CDR3 is TGTGCCAGCAGCTTTTCTGCTCGGGAAGAGACCCAGTACTTC. Translating gives CASSFSAREETQYF. The gene calls are TRBV7-2 and TRBJ2-5; D gene uncertain. The CDR3 runs to 14 residues. Trimming took 3 bases from V and 3 from J, leaving 11 bases between them. The germline CDR1 and CDR2 sequences are SGHTA and FQGNSA.

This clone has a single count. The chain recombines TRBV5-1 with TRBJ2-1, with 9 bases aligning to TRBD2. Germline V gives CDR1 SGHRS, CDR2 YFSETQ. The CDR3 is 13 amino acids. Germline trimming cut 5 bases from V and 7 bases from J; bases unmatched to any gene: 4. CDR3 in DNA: TGCGCCAGCAGAGTAGCGGGAGTTAATGAGCAGTTCTTC. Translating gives CASRVAGVNEQFF.

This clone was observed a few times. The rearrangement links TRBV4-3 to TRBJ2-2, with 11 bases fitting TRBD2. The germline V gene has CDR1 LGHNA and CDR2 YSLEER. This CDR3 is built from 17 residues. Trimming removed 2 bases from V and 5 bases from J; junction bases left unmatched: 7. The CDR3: CASSQKLAGVGTGELFF. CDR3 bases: TGCGCCAGCAGCCAAAAACTAGCGGGAGTGGGTACCGGGGAGCTGTTTTTT.

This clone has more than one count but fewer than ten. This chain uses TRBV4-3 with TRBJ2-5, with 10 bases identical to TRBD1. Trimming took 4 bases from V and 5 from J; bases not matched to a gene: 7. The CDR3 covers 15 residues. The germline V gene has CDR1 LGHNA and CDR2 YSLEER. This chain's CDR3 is CASSPRDRGRETQYF. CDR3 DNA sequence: TGCGCCAGCAGCCCCCGGGACAGGGGCAGGGAGACCCAGTACTTC.

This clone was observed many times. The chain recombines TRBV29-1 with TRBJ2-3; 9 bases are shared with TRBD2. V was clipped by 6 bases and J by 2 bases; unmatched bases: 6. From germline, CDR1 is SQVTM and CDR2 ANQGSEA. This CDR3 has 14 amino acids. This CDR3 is CSVGTSSFTDTQYF. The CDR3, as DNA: TGCAGCGTCGGGACTAGCTCTTTCACAGATACGCAGTATTTT.

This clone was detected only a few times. The CDR3 loop is CASSQAGLYNEQFF. Written as DNA, the CDR3 is TGTGCCAGCAGCCAAGCGGGACTCTACAATGAGCAGTTCTTC. The gene calls are TRBV4-2 and TRBJ2-1; possibly TRBD2 for D (6 bases). Deletions cut 1 base from V and 3 bases from J, with 7 bases between. The CDR3 contains 14 residues. Germline values: CDR1 LGHNA, CDR2 YNFKEQ.

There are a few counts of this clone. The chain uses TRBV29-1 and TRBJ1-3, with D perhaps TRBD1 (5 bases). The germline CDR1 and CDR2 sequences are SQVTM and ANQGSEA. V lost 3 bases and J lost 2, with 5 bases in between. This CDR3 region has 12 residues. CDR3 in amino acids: CSVEDTGNTIYF. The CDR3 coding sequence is TGCAGCGTTGAGGACACTGGAAACACCATATATTTT. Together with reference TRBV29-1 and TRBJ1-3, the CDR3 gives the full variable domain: SAVISQKPSRDICQRGTSLTIQCQVDSQVTMMFWYRQQPGQSLTLIATANQGSEATYESGFVIDKFPISRPNLTFSTLTVSNMSPEDSSIYLCSVEDTGNTIYFGEGSWLTVV.

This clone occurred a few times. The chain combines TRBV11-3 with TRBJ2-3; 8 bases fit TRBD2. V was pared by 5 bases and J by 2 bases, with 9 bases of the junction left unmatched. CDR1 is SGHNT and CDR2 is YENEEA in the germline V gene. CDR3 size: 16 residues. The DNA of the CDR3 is TGTGCCAGCAGCGCCGAAGCGGGAGTACACACAGATACGCAGTATTTT. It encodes CASSAEAGVHTDTQYF.

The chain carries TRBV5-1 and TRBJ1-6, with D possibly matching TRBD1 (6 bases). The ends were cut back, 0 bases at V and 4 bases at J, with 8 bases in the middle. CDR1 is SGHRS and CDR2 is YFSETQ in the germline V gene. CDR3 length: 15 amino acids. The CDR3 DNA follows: TGCGCCAGCAGCTTGGGACAGGTTTATAATTCACCCCTCCACTTT. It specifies CASSLGQVYNSPLHF. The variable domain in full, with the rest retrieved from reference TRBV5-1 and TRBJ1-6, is KAGVTQTPRYLIKTRGQQVTLSCSPISGHRSVSWYQQTPGQGLQFLFEYFSETQRNKGNFPGRFSGRQFSNSRSEMNVSTLELGDSALYLCASSLGQVYNSPLHFGNGTRLTVT.

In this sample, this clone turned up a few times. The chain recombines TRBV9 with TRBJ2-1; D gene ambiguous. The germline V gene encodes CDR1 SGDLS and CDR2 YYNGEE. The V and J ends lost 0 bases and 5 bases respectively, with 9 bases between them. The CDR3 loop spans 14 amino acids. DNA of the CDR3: TGTGCCAGCAGCGTAGCTTGGGCGGACAATGAGCAGTTCTTC. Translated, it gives CASSVAWADNEQFF.

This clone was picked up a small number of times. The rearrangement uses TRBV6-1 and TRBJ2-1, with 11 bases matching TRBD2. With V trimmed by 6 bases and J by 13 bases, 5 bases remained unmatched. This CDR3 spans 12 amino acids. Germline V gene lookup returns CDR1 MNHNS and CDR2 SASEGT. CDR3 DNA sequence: TGTGCCAGCAGGAAACTAGCGGGGGACCAGTTCTTC. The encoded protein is CASRKLAGDQFF.

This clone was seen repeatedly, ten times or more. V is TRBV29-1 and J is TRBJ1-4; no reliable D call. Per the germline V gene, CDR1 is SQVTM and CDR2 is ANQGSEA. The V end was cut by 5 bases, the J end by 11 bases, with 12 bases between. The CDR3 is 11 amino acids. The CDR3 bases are TGCAGCGTTTTCCTCCTCCTGAAACTGTTTTTT. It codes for CSVFLLLKLFF.

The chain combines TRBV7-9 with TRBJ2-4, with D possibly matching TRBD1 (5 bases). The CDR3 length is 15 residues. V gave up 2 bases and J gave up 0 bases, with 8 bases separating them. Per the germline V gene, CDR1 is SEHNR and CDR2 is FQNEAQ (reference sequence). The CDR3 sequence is CASSLTQGAKNIQYF. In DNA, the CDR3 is TGTGCCAGCAGCTTAACTCAGGGAGCCAAAAACATTCAGTACTTC.

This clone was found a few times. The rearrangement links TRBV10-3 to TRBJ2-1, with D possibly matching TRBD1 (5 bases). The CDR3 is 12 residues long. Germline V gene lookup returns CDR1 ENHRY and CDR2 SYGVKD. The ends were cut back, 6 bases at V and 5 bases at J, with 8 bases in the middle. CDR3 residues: CAIRDSNNEQFF. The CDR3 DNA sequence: TGTGCCATCAGAGACAGCAACAATGAGCAGTTCTTC.

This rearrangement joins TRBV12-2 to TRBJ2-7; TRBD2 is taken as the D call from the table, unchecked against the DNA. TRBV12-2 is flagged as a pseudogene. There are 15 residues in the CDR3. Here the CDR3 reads CASESLAGLSYEQYV. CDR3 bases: TGTGCAAGTGAAAGTCTAGCGGGATTATCCTACGAGCAGTACGTC.

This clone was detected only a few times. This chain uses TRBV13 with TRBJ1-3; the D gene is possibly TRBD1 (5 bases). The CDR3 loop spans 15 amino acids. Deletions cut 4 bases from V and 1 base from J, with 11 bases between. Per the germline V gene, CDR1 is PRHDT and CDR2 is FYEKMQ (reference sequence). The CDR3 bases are TGTGCCAGCAGCTCCCCGCAGGGTTCTGGAAACACCATATATTTT. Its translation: CASSSPQGSGNTIYF.

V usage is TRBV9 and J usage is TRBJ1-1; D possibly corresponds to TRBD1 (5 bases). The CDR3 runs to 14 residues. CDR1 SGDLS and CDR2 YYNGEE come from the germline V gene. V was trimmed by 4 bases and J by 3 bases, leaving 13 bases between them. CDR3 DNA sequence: TGTGCCAGCAGCCACTCAGGGAAGGACACTGAAGCTTTCTTT. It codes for CASSHSGKDTEAFF.

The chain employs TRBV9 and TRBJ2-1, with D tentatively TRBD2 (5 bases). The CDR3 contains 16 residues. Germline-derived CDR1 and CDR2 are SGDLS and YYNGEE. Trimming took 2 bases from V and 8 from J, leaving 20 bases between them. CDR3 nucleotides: TGTGCCAGCAGCGTCCTAGCTAGCACTCTTGTCGATGAGCAGTTCTTC. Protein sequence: CASSVLASTLVDEQFF.

CDR3 in amino acids: CASSASVGLGQYF. The CDR3, as DNA: TGTGCCAGCAGTGCGAGTGTCGGTCTCGGGCAGTATTTT. J is TRBJ2-3 and V is TRBV6-5; D is undetermined. CDR3 length: 13 residues. Per germline, CDR1 MNHEY and CDR2 SVGAGI. With 5 bases removed from V and 11 bases from J, the gap between germline ends came to 17 bases.

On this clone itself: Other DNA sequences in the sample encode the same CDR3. In DNA form, the CDR3 reads TGTGCCAGCAGTCGGAACATGAACACTGAAGCTTTCTTT. Residues: CASSRNMNTEAFF. The J gene is TRBJ1-1, the V gene TRBV7-3; D gene ambiguous. Germline values: CDR1 SGHTA, CDR2 FQGTGA. The CDR3 length is 13 residues. The germline V and J ends were trimmed by 6 bases and 0 bases, with 8 bases remaining between them. Combining the CDR3 with reference TRBV7-3 and TRBJ1-1 gives the whole variable domain GAGVSQTPSNKVTEKGKYVELRCDPISGHTALYWYRQSLGQGPEFLIYFQGTGAADDSGLPNDRFFAVRPEGSVSTLKIQRTERGDSAVYLCASSRNMNTEAFFGQGTRLTVV.

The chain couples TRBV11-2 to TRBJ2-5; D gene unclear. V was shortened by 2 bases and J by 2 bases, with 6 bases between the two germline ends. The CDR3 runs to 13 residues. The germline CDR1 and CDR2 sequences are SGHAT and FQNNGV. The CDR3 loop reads CASSLPLQETQYF. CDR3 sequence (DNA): TGTGCCAGCAGCTTACCCCTACAAGAGACCCAGTACTTC.

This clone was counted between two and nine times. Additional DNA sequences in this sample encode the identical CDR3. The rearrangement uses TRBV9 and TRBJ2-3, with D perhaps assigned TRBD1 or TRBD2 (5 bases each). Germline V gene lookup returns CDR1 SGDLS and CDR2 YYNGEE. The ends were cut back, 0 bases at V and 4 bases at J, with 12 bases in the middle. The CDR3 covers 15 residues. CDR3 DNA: TGTGCCAGCAGCGTAGGGGGACGTAGGGCAGATACGCAGTATTTT. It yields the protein CASSVGGRRADTQYF. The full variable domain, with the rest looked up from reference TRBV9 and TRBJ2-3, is DSGVTQTPKHLITATGQRVTLRCSPRSGDLSVYWYQQSLDQGLQFLIQYYNGEERAKGNILERFSAQQFPDLHSELNLSSLELGDSALYFCASSVGGRRADTQYFGPGTRLTVL.

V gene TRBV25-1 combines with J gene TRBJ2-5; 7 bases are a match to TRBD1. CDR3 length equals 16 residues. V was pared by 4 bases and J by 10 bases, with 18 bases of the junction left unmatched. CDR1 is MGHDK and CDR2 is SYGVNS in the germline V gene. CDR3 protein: CASSATGTDLRGDQYF. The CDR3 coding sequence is TGTGCCAGCAGTGCCACCGGGACAGACCTTAGAGGGGACCAGTACTTC.

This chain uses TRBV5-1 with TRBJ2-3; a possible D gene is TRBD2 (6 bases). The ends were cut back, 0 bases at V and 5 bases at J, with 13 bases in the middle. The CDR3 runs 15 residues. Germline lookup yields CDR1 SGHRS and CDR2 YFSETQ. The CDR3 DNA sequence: TGCGCCAGCAGCTTGGCCGGGGGAGGAGGAGATACGCAGTATTTT. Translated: CASSLAGGGGDTQYF. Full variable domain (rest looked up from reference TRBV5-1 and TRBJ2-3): KAGVTQTPRYLIKTRGQQVTLSCSPISGHRSVSWYQQTPGQGLQFLFEYFSETQRNKGNFPGRFSGRQFSNSRSEMNVSTLELGDSALYLCASSLAGGGGDTQYFGPGTRLTVL.

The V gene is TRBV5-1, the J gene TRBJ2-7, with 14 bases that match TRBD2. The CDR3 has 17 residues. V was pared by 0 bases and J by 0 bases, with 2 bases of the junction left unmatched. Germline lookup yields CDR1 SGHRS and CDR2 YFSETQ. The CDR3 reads CASSLGLAGGNSYEQYV. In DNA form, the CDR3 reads TGCGCCAGCAGCTTGGGACTAGCGGGAGGGAACTCCTACGAGCAGTACGTC.

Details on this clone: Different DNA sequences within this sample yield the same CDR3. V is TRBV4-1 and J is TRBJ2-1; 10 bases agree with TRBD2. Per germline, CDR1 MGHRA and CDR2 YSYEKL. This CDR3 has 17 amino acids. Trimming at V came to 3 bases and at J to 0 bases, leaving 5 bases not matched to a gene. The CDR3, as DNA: TGCGCCAGCAGCCAGGGACTAGCGCGGAGCTCCTACAATGAGCAGTTCTTC. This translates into CASSQGLARSSYNEQFF.

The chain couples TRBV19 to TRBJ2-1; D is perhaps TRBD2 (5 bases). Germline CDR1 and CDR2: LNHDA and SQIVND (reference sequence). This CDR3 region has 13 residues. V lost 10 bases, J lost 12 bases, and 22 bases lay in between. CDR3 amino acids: CATAAGITNGQFF. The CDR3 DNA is TGTGCCACCGCGGCCGGGATCACAAACGGGCAGTTCTTC.

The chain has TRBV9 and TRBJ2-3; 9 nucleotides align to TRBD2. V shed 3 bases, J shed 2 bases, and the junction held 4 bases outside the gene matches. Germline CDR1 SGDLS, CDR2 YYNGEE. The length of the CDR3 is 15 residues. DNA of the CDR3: TGTGCCAGCAGCGCGCGGGAGGGCAACACAGATACGCAGTATTTT. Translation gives CASSAREGNTDTQYF.

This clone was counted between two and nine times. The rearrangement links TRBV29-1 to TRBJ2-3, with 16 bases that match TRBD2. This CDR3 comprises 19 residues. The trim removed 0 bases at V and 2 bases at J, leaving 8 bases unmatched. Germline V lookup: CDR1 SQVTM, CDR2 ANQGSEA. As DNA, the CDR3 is TGCAGCGTTGAAGAATCGGGACTAGCGGGAGGGCCCTTCACAGATACGCAGTATTTT. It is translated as CSVEESGLAGGPFTDTQYF.

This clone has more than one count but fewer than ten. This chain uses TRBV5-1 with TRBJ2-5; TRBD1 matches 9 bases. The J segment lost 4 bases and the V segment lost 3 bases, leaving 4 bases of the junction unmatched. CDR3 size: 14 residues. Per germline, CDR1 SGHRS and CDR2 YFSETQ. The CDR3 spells CASSSGQGIETQYF. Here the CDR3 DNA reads TGCGCCAGCAGCTCCGGACAGGGGATAGAGACCCAGTACTTC. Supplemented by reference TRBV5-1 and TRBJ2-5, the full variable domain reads KAGVTQTPRYLIKTRGQQVTLSCSPISGHRSVSWYQQTPGQGLQFLFEYFSETQRNKGNFPGRFSGRQFSNSRSEMNVSTLELGDSALYLCASSSGQGIETQYFGPGTRLLVL.

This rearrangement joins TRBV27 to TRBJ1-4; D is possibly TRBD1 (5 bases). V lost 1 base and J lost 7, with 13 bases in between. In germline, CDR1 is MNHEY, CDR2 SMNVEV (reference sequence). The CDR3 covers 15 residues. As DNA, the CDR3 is TGTGCCAGCAGTTTATATGCGGGGGAAGGTGAAAAACTGTTTTTT. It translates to CASSLYAGEGEKLFF.